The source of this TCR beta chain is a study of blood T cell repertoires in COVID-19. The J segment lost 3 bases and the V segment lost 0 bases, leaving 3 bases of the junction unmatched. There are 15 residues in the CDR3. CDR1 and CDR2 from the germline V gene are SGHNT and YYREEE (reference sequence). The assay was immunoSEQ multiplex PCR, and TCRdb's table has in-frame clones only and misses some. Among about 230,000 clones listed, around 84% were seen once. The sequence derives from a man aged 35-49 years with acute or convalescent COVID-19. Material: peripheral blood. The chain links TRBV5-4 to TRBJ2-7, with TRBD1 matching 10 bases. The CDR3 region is CASSLAGQGFYEQYF. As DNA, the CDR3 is TGTGCCAGCAGCTTGGCGGGACAGGGGTTCTACGAGCAGTACTTC.